This T cell receptor (beta chain) was retrieved from a study of blood T cell repertoires in COVID-19. Across the whole study: Acute-phase and convalescent COVID-19 samples originated in the United States, Italy and Spain. PBMCs, B-cell-depleted T cells, or T cells provided the cDNA or gDNA that made up the material.

The table lists this clone with many counts. Resolution of symptoms, clearance, or two negative PCRs was present in recovered Cohort 3 donors. Per the study methods: Estimation of nucleated cell counts was performed using reference gene primer amplification. Some clones are missing from TCRdb's copy, which holds only in-frame ones; the method was immunoSEQ multiplex PCR. For V, J and clone size, that table is used; D and trimming come from the DNA. The repertoire holds roughly 150,000 clones, 80% to 85% seen once, with roughly 8% in the top ten. The specimen sequenced was PBMCs or T cells enriched from blood (not recorded which). This clonotype originated in a woman aged 45-59 years who had recovered from COVID-19.

The CDR3 sequence is CATSRSGLINEKLFF. In DNA form, the CDR3 reads TGTGCCACCAGCAGATCAGGACTGATTAATGAAAAACTGTTTTTT. The rearrangement links TRBV15 to TRBJ1-4; D is ambiguous. The germline V and J ends were trimmed by 2 bases and 4 bases, with 11 bases remaining between them. The germline V gene encodes CDR1 LNHNV and CDR2 YYDKDF (reference sequence). The length of the CDR3 is 15 residues.